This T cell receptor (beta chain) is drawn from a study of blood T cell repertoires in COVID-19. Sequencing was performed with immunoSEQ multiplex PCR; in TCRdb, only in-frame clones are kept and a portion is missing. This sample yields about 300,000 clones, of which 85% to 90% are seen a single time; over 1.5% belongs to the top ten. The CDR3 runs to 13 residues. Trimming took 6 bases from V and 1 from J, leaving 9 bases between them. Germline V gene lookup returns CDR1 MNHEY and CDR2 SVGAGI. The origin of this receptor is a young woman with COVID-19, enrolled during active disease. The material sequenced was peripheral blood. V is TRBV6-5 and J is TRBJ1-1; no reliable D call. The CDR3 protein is CASRKGENTEAFF. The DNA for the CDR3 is TGTGCCAGCAGGAAGGGAGAGAACACTGAAGCTTTCTTT.